These 21 T cell receptor beta chains share one sample of origin, sequenced in a study of regulatory T cells in long-lasting Graves disease. Time point denoted: newly diagnosed GD, antithyroid drugs for less than 3 months. The TCR library was made from RNA that had been extracted from PBMCs in TRIzol. Through Arm-PCR of CDR3 regions and iRepertoire HTBI primers, TCR beta libraries were built. TCRdb re-derived calls from the multiplex PCR reads in MiXCR, one entry per CDR3 protein. The sample holds 350,000 to 550,000 distinct CDR3 sequences, around 17% seen once. This sample was shared with a second study, whose subject was T cells in Graves' hyperthyroidism and ophthalmopathy.

This material consisted of peripheral blood mononuclear cells (PBMCs), taken at new diagnosis, from a patient treated with antithyroid drugs. The receptors were sampled from a woman in her late teens or twenties with Graves disease.

This clonotype showed up many times. The genes are TRBV2 and TRBJ2-2, with D perhaps TRBD2 (6 bases). V was cut by 4 bases and J by 3 bases, with 12 bases left in between. This CDR3 spans 15 amino acids. Germline values: CDR1 SNHLY, CDR2 FYNNEI. CDR3 nucleotides: TGTGCCAGCAGTGTGGAGGGTGTAGACACCGGGGAGCTGTTTTTT. This codes for CASSVEGVDTGELFF.

Many counts were recorded for this clonotype. The genes are TRBV24-1 and TRBJ2-3; D remains ambiguous. The ends were cut back, 4 bases at V and 6 bases at J, with 4 bases in the middle. CDR1 is KGHDR, CDR2 SFDVKD, per germline. The CDR3 runs 11 residues. The CDR3 protein is CATSEMDTQYF. CDR3 nucleotide sequence: TGTGCCACCAGTGAAATGGATACGCAGTATTTT.

V gene TRBV4-1 combines with J gene TRBJ2-1; 9 nucleotides align to TRBD2. This CDR3 is built from 16 residues. Trimming cost V 0 bases and J 9 bases; bases outside gene matches: 9. Germline CDR1 and CDR2: MGHRA and YSYEKL. CDR3 nucleotide sequence: TGCGCCAGCAGCCAAGAACTAGCGGGTGGTAAAGTTGAGCAGTTCTTC. Protein: CASSQELAGGKVEQFF.

Details on this clonotype: A clone one base away is much larger, so this may be a read error. The chain recombines TRBV6-5 with TRBJ2-3; possible D gene TRBD2, 6 bases. V was shortened by 4 bases and J by 2 bases, with 10 bases between the two germline ends. The CDR3 loop spans 14 amino acids. Germline lookup yields CDR1 MNHEY and CDR2 SVGAGI. The CDR3 sequence is CASSSAGTTDTQYF. The CDR3 nucleotides read TGTGCCAGCAGTTCTGCGGGGACCACAGATACGCAGTATTTT.

This clonotype has ten or more counts. The chain recombines TRBV5-1 with TRBJ1-2; TRBD1 aligns across 9 bases. The CDR3 has 15 residues. Germline V gene lookup returns CDR1 SGHRS and CDR2 YFSETQ. With V trimmed by 2 bases and J by 2 bases, 4 bases remained unmatched. CDR3: CASSLPGQGNYGYTF. The CDR3, as DNA: TGCGCCAGCAGCTTACCCGGACAGGGGAACTATGGCTACACCTTC.

This clonotype appeared many times. The chain recombines TRBV6-2 or TRBV6-3 with TRBJ2-1; D is possibly TRBD2 (5 bases). The CDR3 is made up of 15 amino acids. CDR1 is MNHEY and CDR2 is SVGEGT in the germline V gene. V was clipped by 5 bases and J by 3 bases, with 14 bases between them. The CDR3 loop is CASSERETYYNEQFF. The CDR3 bases are TGTGCCAGCAGTGAAAGGGAGACTTACTACAATGAGCAGTTCTTC.

V and J are TRBV2 and TRBJ2-5; D uncertain. CDR1 and CDR2 from the germline V gene are SNHLY and FYNNEI. The CDR3 length is 13 residues. V was cut by 1 base and J by 0 bases, with 3 bases left in between. The CDR3 loop is CASSEVDQETQYF. DNA of the CDR3: TGTGCCAGCAGTGAAGTGGACCAAGAGACCCAGTACTTC.

The J gene is TRBJ2-1, the V gene TRBV15; TRBD2 matches at 7 bases. The CDR3 is 15 residues long. V was pared by 5 bases and J by 6 bases, with 10 bases of the junction left unmatched. Germline V gives CDR1 LNHNV, CDR2 YYDKDF (reference sequence). The CDR3 nucleotides are TGTGCCACCAGCGGCCGGCGGGGGTTCATCAATGAGCAGTTCTTC. Translating it yields CATSGRRGFINEQFF.

The V call is TRBV28, the J call TRBJ2-3; the match to TRBD2 covers 10 bases. The CDR3 is made up of 15 amino acids. Trimming at V came to 5 bases and at J to 1 base, leaving 3 bases not matched to a gene. Germline CDR1 and CDR2: MDHEN and SYDVKM. In DNA, the CDR3 is TGTGCCAGCAGTCCTAGCGGGAGTGGCACAGATACGCAGTATTTT. Amino acids: CASSPSGSGTDTQYF.

CDR3 DNA: TGTGCCAGCAGCCACCCCCGGGACAGGGGTGACGAGCAGTACTTC. Amino acids: CASSHPRDRGDEQYF. The chain has TRBV6-1 and TRBJ2-7, with 10 bases matching TRBD1. The CDR3 is 15 residues long. V lost 6 bases, J lost 5 bases, and 10 bases stayed unmatched. Per the germline V gene, CDR1 is MNHNS and CDR2 is SASEGT.

This clonotype was observed a handful of times. The V call is TRBV2, the J call TRBJ2-2; 10 bases are a match to TRBD2. Germline V gene sequence: CDR1 SNHLY, CDR2 FYNNEI. The CDR3 is 17 residues long. V gave up 8 bases and J gave up 1 base; unmatched junction bases: 10. CDR3 nucleotides: TGTGCCAGCTGGGGCAGTGCTAGCGGGAGGAACACCGGGGAGCTGTTTTTT. It translates to CASWGSASGRNTGELFF.

This chain joins TRBV2 and TRBJ1-2, with 9 bases matching TRBD1. The CDR3 has 13 residues. Germline V gene data show CDR1 as SNHLY and CDR2 as FYNNEI. The J segment lost 3 bases and the V segment lost 8 bases, leaving 4 bases of the junction unmatched. The chain's CDR3 is CASGGQGHYGYTF. DNA for the CDR3: TGTGCCAGCGGGGGACAGGGCCACTATGGCTACACCTTC.

This clonotype was observed many times. V is TRBV5-1 and J is TRBJ2-3, with TRBD2 as a possible D gene (6 bases). This CDR3 spans 15 amino acids. Germline CDR1 and CDR2: SGHRS and YFSETQ. V was cut by 4 bases and J by 4 bases, with 16 bases left in between. The CDR3 DNA reads as TGCGCCAGCAGCCCGATGACTAGGCGGGCAGATACGCAGTATTTT. Residues: CASSPMTRRADTQYF.

This clonotype has at least ten counts. In DNA form, the CDR3 reads TGTGCCAGCAGCAAACCGACAGGGGGTGGATATGGCTACACCTTC. This sequence encodes CASSKPTGGGYGYTF. V gene TRBV9 combines with J gene TRBJ1-2; 9 nucleotides agree with TRBD1. The germline V gene has CDR1 SGDLS and CDR2 YYNGEE. CDR3 length: 15 residues. Trimming cost V 4 bases and J 5 bases; bases outside gene matches: 9.

This clonotype was seen ten or more times. The chain carries TRBV6-5 and TRBJ2-4; D is uncertain. Germline CDR1 and CDR2: MNHEY and SVGAGI. CDR3 length: 13 amino acids. The V and J ends lost 2 bases and 5 bases respectively, with 7 bases between them. DNA of the CDR3: TGTGCCAGCAGTTACCTGGGCCAAAACATTCAGTACTTC. Its translation: CASSYLGQNIQYF.

This clonotype has a count of ten or more. The chain employs TRBV6-1 and TRBJ2-7; TRBD1 matches at 8 bases. J lost 3 bases, V lost 5 bases, and 9 bases had no gene match. The CDR3 extends over 15 amino acids. Germline lookup yields CDR1 MNHNS and CDR2 SASEGT. The chain's CDR3 is CASSQTGTGLYEQYF. The CDR3, as DNA: TGTGCCAGCAGTCAAACCGGGACAGGTCTCTACGAGCAGTACTTC.

This clonotype was counted ten times or more. This chain uses TRBV6-2 or TRBV6-3 with TRBJ2-7; possibly TRBD1 or TRBD2 for D (5 bases each). The germline V and J ends were trimmed by 6 bases and 3 bases, with 18 bases remaining between them. The CDR3 totals 15 residues. CDR1 MNHEY and CDR2 SVGEGT come from the germline V gene. DNA of the CDR3: TGTGCCAGCAGACGGGACCGAGGAATGCACTACGAGCAGTACTTC. Its translation is CASRRDRGMHYEQYF.

Many counts were recorded for this clonotype. The chain couples TRBV27 to TRBJ2-7; D unresolved. Germline V lookup: CDR1 MNHEY, CDR2 SMNVEV (reference sequence). The germline V and J ends were trimmed by 0 bases and 0 bases, with 6 bases remaining between them. The CDR3 extends over 14 amino acids. The CDR3, as DNA: TGTGCCAGCAGTTTATCTTGGGCCTCCTACGAGCAGTACTTC. Protein: CASSLSWASYEQYF.

This clonotype was seen ten or more times. This sequence joins TRBV6-5 and TRBJ2-7; D is perhaps TRBD2 (6 bases). The germline V and J ends were trimmed by 2 bases and 0 bases, with 8 bases remaining between them. CDR1 and CDR2 (germline): MNHEY, SVGAGI. The CDR3 loop spans 14 amino acids. The CDR3 DNA is TGTGCCAGCAGTTACGTGGGGGGCTCCTACGAGCAGTACTTC. Translation gives CASSYVGGSYEQYF.

Note on this clonotype: Just one base apart from a much larger clone, this may be a read error. The chain links TRBV30 to TRBJ2-7, with D unclear. Trimming pared 1 base from V and 0 bases from J, leaving 10 bases between. CDR1 and CDR2 from the germline V gene are GTSNPN and SVGIG (reference sequence). The CDR3 runs 14 residues. The CDR3 protein is CAWSDKLGSYEQYF. CDR3 coding DNA: TGTGCCTGGAGTGATAAGCTAGGCTCCTACGAGCAGTACTTC.

This clonotype was detected ten times or more. CDR3 nucleotides: TGTGCCAGCAGCCCTGGACAGGAGAATCAGCCCCAGCATTTT. It is translated as CASSPGQENQPQHF. V gene TRBV28 combines with J gene TRBJ1-5; 7 positions match TRBD1. This CDR3 comprises 14 residues. J was trimmed by 4 bases and V by 6 bases; bases with no gene match: 6. The germline CDR1 and CDR2 sequences are MDHEN and SYDVKM.